This T cell receptor (beta chain) was obtained from a study of blood T cell repertoires in COVID-19. For the study at large: Italy, Spain and the United States were the sources of the convalescent and acute COVID-19 samples. T cells, B-cell-depleted T cells, or PBMCs provided the cDNA or gDNA that served as material.

Original handling: Amplifying reference gene primers gave estimates of nucleated cell counts. The repertoire was sequenced with immunoSEQ multiplex PCR; TCRdb's copy has only in-frame clones and lacks some. V and J calls and clone size are copied from that table; D and trimming were computed from the DNA. The table includes 120,000 to 150,000 clones, 88% detected once. This CDR3 comprises 12 residues. As concerns this clone: One end of the junction varies from germline; a read error may be responsible.

This rearrangement joins TRBV12-3 or TRBV12-4 to TRBJ1-1; 9 nucleotides line up with TRBD1. Sequencing was carried out using peripheral blood. This sequence was found in a human donor in a cohort sampled during active COVID-19. The CDR3 loop reads CASSQDRGEGFF. The CDR3 nucleotides are TGTGCCAGCAGCCAGGACAGGGGCGAAGGTTTCTTT.